This T cell receptor beta chain was sequenced during a study of shared clonotypes between healthy human individuals. Study-wide findings and caveats: Donor clonotype sharing was expected to depend on sequencing depth.

The germline V and J ends were trimmed by 2 bases and 5 bases, with 10 bases remaining between them. Germline CDR1 and CDR2: SGHRS and YFSETQ. The CDR3 contains 13 residues. Points on this clone: Its target is unknown.

The protocol was immunoSEQ multiplex PCR, while the TCRdb copy is restricted to in-frame clones and leaves out a portion. The data show about 2.3 million clones, about 92% seen once. Material: naive CD4+ T cells from PBMCs. Regarding subset: CD45RA+ positively selected. This chain links TRBV5-1 with TRBJ1-1, with D uncertain. This TCR was recovered from a man between 18 and 35 years old in good health. Some clones in this sample may be carry-over from other donors' samples. This CDR3 is CASSFGRETEAFF. CDR3 bases: TGCGCCAGCAGCTTCGGACGGGAAACTGAAGCTTTCTTT. The whole variable domain, filled in from reference TRBV5-1 and TRBJ1-1, reads KAGVTQTPRYLIKTRGQQVTLSCSPISGHRSVSWYQQTPGQGLQFLFEYFSETQRNKGNFPGRFSGRQFSNSRSEMNVSTLELGDSALYLCASSFGRETEAFFGQGTRLTVV.